What follows describes a single T cell receptor beta chain. The target antigen is unknown. The same CDR3 can be traced to other DNA sequences in this sample. The PCR made use of 60 Vbeta and 13 Jbeta primers. The table came from immunoSEQ multiplex PCR; TCRdb's copy has only in-frame clones and leaves some out. The data hold 200,000 or so clones, with approximately 88% observed a single time. These data are taken from a study of cytomegalovirus exposure and HLA in healthy donors. Study-wide findings and caveats: V segments that were indistinguishable, TRBV6-2 and TRBV6-3 among them, were omitted from analysis. Altogether, 150 or so TCR beta chains were recorded as cytomegalovirus-associated. Segments of the TCR beta V type were, in most cases, productive about 90% or about 30% of the time in an earlier analysis.

Germline loops: CDR1 MNHNS, CDR2 SASEGT. The CDR3 totals 14 residues. V dropped 9 bases and J dropped 6; count of bases not matched to a gene: 8. Sequences were obtained from PBMCs. The origin of this receptor is a woman between 50 and 59 years old in good health and CMV-seropositive. This sequence joins TRBV6-1 and TRBJ1-5, with 10 nucleotides matching TRBD1. In DNA form, the CDR3 reads TGTGCCAGTAGGGGGACAGGGGACGCTCAGCCCCAGCATTTT. It is translated as CASRGTGDAQPQHF.